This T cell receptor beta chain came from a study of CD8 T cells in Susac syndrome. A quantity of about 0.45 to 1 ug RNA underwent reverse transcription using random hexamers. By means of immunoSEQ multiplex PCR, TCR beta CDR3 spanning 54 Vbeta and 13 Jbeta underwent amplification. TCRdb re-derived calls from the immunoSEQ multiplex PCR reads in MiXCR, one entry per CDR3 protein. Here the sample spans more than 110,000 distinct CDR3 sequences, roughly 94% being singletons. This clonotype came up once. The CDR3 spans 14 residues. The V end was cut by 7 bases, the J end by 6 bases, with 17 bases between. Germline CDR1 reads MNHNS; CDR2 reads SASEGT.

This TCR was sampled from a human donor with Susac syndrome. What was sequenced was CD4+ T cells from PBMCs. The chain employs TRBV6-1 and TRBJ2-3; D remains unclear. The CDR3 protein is CASTEGKLRDTQYF. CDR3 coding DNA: TGTGCCAGCACCGAAGGGAAGTTAAGGGATACGCAGTATTTT.